This entry features one T cell receptor beta chain sequence. Germline CDR1 GTSNPN, CDR2 SVGIG (reference sequence). With 3 bases removed from V and 2 bases from J, the gap between germline ends came to 13 bases. This CDR3 has 14 amino acids. The data were obtained in a study of blood T cell repertoires in COVID-19. Clones were sequenced by immunoSEQ multiplex PCR, and TCRdb holds only the in-frame ones, with some missing. Of fewer than 250,000 clones listed, under 90% are singletons. Sequencing was done on a sample of peripheral blood. The chain uses TRBV30 and TRBJ2-5, with D maybe TRBD1 (5 bases). This clonotype was sampled from a middle-aged man with acute or convalescent COVID-19. CDR3: CAWRRWTQQETQYF. DNA for the CDR3: TGTGCCTGGAGGAGGTGGACACAACAAGAGACCCAGTACTTC.